Sequencing of this TCR beta chain was carried out in a study of vaccination effects on CD4 cells after COVID-19. Only in-frame clones appear in the TCRdb table, and some are missing; sequencing was by immunoSEQ multiplex PCR. The data contain tens of thousands of clones, 60% to 80% of them singletons. Whole-study results and caveats: Of the vaccine-induced clones from healthy vaccinees, merely 1 of 255 recognized common cold coronaviruses as well. The study, lacking early post-infection timepoints, had few convalescent patients.

Notes on this clone: Antigen: not known.

Ahead of sequencing, the ViraFEST assay grew antigen-specific CD4+ T cells using viral peptide pools. At the end of around eleven days of culture, CD4+ T cells were isolated. Vaccine recipients lacked prior SARS-CoV-2 infection and had negative nucleocapsid antibodies. IL-2 at 8 to 10 IU/ml and peptides at around 10 ug/ml were added to cultured PBMC, around 2.2 million per well. The authors exchanged half the medium for IL-2 medium on days 3 and 7. The CDR3 is made up of 15 amino acids. Trimming took 3 bases from V and 6 from J, leaving 15 bases between them. Germline assignment: CDR1 LGHDT and CDR2 YNNKEL (reference sequence).

The chain links TRBV3-1 (or the pseudogene TRBV3-2) to TRBJ1-3; D possibly corresponds to TRBD1 (5 bases). The sample was CD4+ T cells from PBMCs cultured with HCoV-OC43 spike peptides, taken before COVID-19 vaccination. Indicated subset: HCoV-OC43 spike overlapping peptide pool stimulation. This TCR came from a human donor who received a COVID-19 vaccine. This CDR3 reads CASSHLRGRENTIYF. The CDR3 DNA reads as TGTGCCAGCAGCCACCTCCGGGGCCGTGAAAACACCATATATTTT.